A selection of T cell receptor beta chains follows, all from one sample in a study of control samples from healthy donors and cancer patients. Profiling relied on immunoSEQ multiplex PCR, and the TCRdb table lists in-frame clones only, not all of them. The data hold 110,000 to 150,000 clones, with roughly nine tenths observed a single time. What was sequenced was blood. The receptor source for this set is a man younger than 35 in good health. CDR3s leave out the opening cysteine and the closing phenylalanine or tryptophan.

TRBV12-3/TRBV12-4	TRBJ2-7	ASSLSPYEQY
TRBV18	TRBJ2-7	ASSQASSYEQY
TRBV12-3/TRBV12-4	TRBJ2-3	ASSPTGPDTQY
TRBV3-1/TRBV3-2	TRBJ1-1	ASSQVGGGEAF
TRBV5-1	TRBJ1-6	ASSLAGQGADSPLH
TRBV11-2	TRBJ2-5	ASSAGRFQETQY
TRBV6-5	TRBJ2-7	ASSWGTGGHEQY
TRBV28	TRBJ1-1	ASGTSTGKNTEAF
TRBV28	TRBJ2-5	AALSGRGYETQY
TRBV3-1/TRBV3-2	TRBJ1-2	ASSLTEPYGYT
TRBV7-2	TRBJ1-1	ASRETDDRFPEAF
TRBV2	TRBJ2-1	ASSMGRYNEQF
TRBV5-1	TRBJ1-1	ASSQPTGTEAF
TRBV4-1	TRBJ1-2	ASSQDIGPMGYT
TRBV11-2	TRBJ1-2	ASSLDRQGFGYGYT
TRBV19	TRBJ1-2	ASSRRTLNYGYT
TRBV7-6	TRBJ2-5	ASSLHSGTNEETQY
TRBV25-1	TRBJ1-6	ASSESSYNSPLH